A single sample is the source of the 30 T cell receptor beta chains below, sequenced in a study of blood T cell repertoires in COVID-19. The protocol was immunoSEQ multiplex PCR, while the TCRdb copy is restricted to in-frame clones and leaves out a portion. In the table there are more than 300,000 clones, around 90% of which are singletons. Sequencing input: PBMCs or T cells enriched from blood (not recorded which). These receptors were collected from a woman aged 18-29 years who had recovered from COVID-19.

This rearrangement joins TRBV3-1 (or the pseudogene TRBV3-2) to TRBJ1-3; maybe TRBD1 (6 bases). The CDR3 totals 14 residues. V lost 3 bases to trimming and J lost 5 bases, with 11 bases between them. Per germline, CDR1 LGHDT and CDR2 YNNKEL (reference sequence). CDR3 region: CASSHSTGRNTIYF. The CDR3 coding sequence is TGTGCCAGCAGCCATAGTACAGGGAGAAACACCATATATTTT.

V is TRBV12-3 or TRBV12-4 and J is TRBJ1-6; D is unclear. The germline V and J ends were trimmed by 3 bases and 13 bases, with 10 bases remaining between them. The CDR3 consists of 12 residues. As DNA, the CDR3 is TGTGCCAGCAGTTTCGAGAGGTCTCCCCTCCACTTT. Translating it yields CASSFERSPLHF.

The gene calls are TRBV7-9 and TRBJ1-6; 11 bases line up with TRBD1. The CDR3 spans 18 residues. After removal of 1 base from V and 6 bases from J, the junction contained 8 bases not matched to a gene. Germline CDR1 is SEHNR and CDR2 is FQNEAQ (reference sequence). CDR3 coding DNA: TGTGCCAGCAGCTTAGTTCCCGGACAGGGGGCAAGTAATTCACCCCTCCACTTT. Its translation: CASSLVPGQGASNSPLHF.

This chain joins TRBV12-3 or TRBV12-4 and TRBJ1-5; a weak D match, TRBD1 (5 bases). CDR3 length: 12 residues. The V end lost 6 bases, the J end lost 2 bases, and 5 bases lay between the germline ends. In nucleotides, the CDR3 is TGTGCCAGCAGACAGGGCAATCAGCCCCAGCATTTT. Residues: CASRQGNQPQHF.

This rearrangement joins TRBV4-1 to TRBJ1-2; 7 nucleotides line up with TRBD1. Germline CDR1 and CDR2: MGHRA and YSYEKL. V lost 0 bases and J lost 1; bases outside the gene matches: 5. This CDR3 region has 16 residues. This CDR3 is CASSQDVRGRNYGYTF. CDR3 nucleotides: TGCGCCAGCAGCCAAGATGTAAGGGGGCGTAACTATGGCTACACCTTC.

A remark on this clone: The identical CDR3 is also encoded by other nucleotide sequences in the sample. V gene TRBV30 combines with J gene TRBJ1-2, with a tentative D call TRBD1 (5 bases). The CDR3 covers 11 residues. Trimming cost V 3 bases and J 11 bases, with 13 bases left between them. Looked up from germline, CDR1 is GTSNPN and CDR2 is SVGIG (reference sequence). The CDR3 DNA follows: TGTGCCTGGAGGGGGGGAGGTGGGTACACCTTC. This codes for CAWRGGGGYTF.

The rearrangement joins TRBV27 to TRBJ1-6; TRBD1 matches at 11 bases. Germline V gene data show CDR1 as MNHEY and CDR2 as SMNVEV (reference sequence). Losses at the gene ends were 5 bases for V and 7 bases for J; bases not matched to a gene: 4. This CDR3 spans 15 amino acids. The CDR3 bases are TGTGCCAGCAGTCCCGGACAGGGGGCGAATTCACCCCTCCACTTT. This sequence encodes CASSPGQGANSPLHF.

J is TRBJ1-2 and V is TRBV6-5; a weak D match, TRBD1 (5 bases). V was clipped by 6 bases and J by 3 bases, with 17 bases between them. Germline loops: CDR1 MNHEY, CDR2 SVGAGI. This CDR3 is 15 amino acids long. CDR3 residues: CASSVRSGAYYGYTF. CDR3 sequence (DNA): TGTGCCAGCAGCGTAAGGAGTGGGGCTTACTATGGCTACACCTTC.

This clone was recorded only once. CDR3 sequence reads: CASSRTAGYTF. The CDR3 DNA reads as TGTGCCAGCAGTCGGACAGCTGGCTACACCTTC. The chain combines TRBV27 with TRBJ1-2; D is possibly TRBD1 (6 bases). There are 11 residues in the CDR3. V gave up 5 bases and J gave up 7 bases, with 8 bases separating them. Germline V gene sequence: CDR1 MNHEY, CDR2 SMNVEV (reference sequence).

The rearrangement joins TRBV7-8 to TRBJ1-1; 8 bases are shared with TRBD1. Germline V gene sequence: CDR1 SGHVS, CDR2 FQNEAQ. This CDR3 has 16 amino acids. Trimming removed 1 base from V and 11 bases from J; junction bases left unmatched: 15. The CDR3 DNA is TGTGCCAGCAGCTTAGGTGGACAGGGAAGCCAGAGCGGGGCTTTCTTT. Translating it yields CASSLGGQGSQSGAFF.

The chain joins TRBV29-1 to TRBJ1-1; no firm D call. Trimming took 0 bases from V and 0 from J, leaving 8 bases between them. CDR3 size: 14 residues. Germline loops: CDR1 SQVTM, CDR2 ANQGSEA. CDR3: CSVEDPRVNTEAFF. The DNA of the CDR3 is TGCAGCGTTGAAGATCCGCGAGTGAACACTGAAGCTTTCTTT.

This chain links TRBV27 with TRBJ2-4, with TRBD1 identical over 10 bases. The junction had 2 bases not matched to a gene; V was cut back by 2 bases and J by 7 bases. This CDR3 region has 14 residues. CDR1 MNHEY and CDR2 SMNVEV come from the germline V gene (reference sequence). Written as DNA, the CDR3 is TGTGCCAGCAGTTTAAGGGGACAGGGGAACATTCAGTACTTC. Translation: CASSLRGQGNIQYF.

The chain carries TRBV30 and TRBJ2-1, with 12 positions matching TRBD1. The CDR3 is 15 residues long. V trimming: 3 bases; J trimming: 8 bases; junction bases outside the gene matches: 8. The germline V gene encodes CDR1 GTSNPN and CDR2 SVGIG (reference sequence). Here the CDR3 DNA reads TGTGCCTGGAGACTGCCGGGACAGGGGGCTTATGAGCAGTTCTTC. This encodes CAWRLPGQGAYEQFF.

The rearrangement links TRBV7-3 to TRBJ2-3, with D unresolved. The V gene's germline CDR1 is SGHTA and CDR2 FQGTGA. CDR3 size: 14 residues. V was pared by 4 bases and J by 5 bases, with 13 bases between. CDR3 sequence reads: CASSSAAVKDTQYF. The CDR3 DNA reads TGTGCCAGCAGCTCCGCCGCAGTAAAAGATACGCAGTATTTT.

In this sample, this clone turned up once. V usage is TRBV24-1 and J usage is TRBJ1-4, with D perhaps matching TRBD1 (6 bases). Deletions cut 4 bases from V and 3 bases from J, with 17 bases between. Germline V gene lookup returns CDR1 KGHDR and CDR2 SFDVKD. The CDR3 covers 17 residues. The CDR3 DNA reads TGTGCCACCAGTGACTCCCCCCGAACAGGGCCTAATGAAAAACTGTTTTTT. This encodes CATSDSPRTGPNEKLFF.

V and J are TRBV4-1 and TRBJ2-7; possibly TRBD2 for D (5 bases). This CDR3 has 13 amino acids. Germline CDR1 is MGHRA and CDR2 is YSYEKL. Trimming pared 6 bases from V and 3 bases from J, leaving 12 bases between. Written as DNA, the CDR3 is TGCGCCAGCAGACACACCGGAGGCTACGAGCAGTACTTC. Amino acids: CASRHTGGYEQYF.

CDR3 nucleotide sequence: TGTGCCAGCAGCGTCTTTAGCGGGGGGGCAGGCAATGAGCAGTTCTTC. Residues: CASSVFSGGAGNEQFF. The rearrangement uses TRBV9 and TRBJ2-1; 11 nucleotides line up with TRBD2. Germline CDR1 and CDR2: SGDLS and YYNGEE. The CDR3 has 16 residues. Trimming removed 2 bases from V and 6 bases from J; junction bases left unmatched: 7.

The CDR3 nucleotides read TGTGCCAGCAGTTTTGGGACAGAGAATCAGCCCCAGCATTTT. Protein sequence: CASSFGTENQPQHF. The chain couples TRBV27 to TRBJ1-5; 7 bases are shared with TRBD1. With 3 bases clipped from V and 4 bases from J, the junction kept 3 bases outside the gene matches. The CDR3 is 14 residues long. CDR1 is MNHEY and CDR2 is SMNVEV in the germline V gene (reference sequence).

The chain couples TRBV4-3 to TRBJ1-2, with TRBD1 as a possible D gene (5 bases). V lost 0 bases to trimming and J lost 4 bases, with 15 bases between them. Germline CDR1 is LGHNA and CDR2 is YSLEER. This CDR3 spans 16 amino acids. The CDR3 region is CASSQDKQASGYGYTF. The CDR3 DNA reads TGCGCCAGCAGCCAAGACAAACAGGCCTCCGGCTATGGCTACACCTTC.

The V gene is TRBV2, the J gene TRBJ1-6, with D perhaps matching TRBD1 (6 bases). Trimming cost V 7 bases and J 8 bases, with 18 bases left between them. The CDR3 covers 15 residues. Looked up from germline, CDR1 is SNHLY and CDR2 is FYNNEI. The DNA of the CDR3 is TGTGCCAGCACTCGGACAGATCTTTCGGATTCACCCCTCCACTTT. Its protein product is CASTRTDLSDSPLHF.

CDR3 coding DNA: TGTGCCAGCAGACCTCTATGGGAGGCAGGGTTGAGCTACGAGCAGTACTTC. Residues: CASRPLWEAGLSYEQYF. The genes are TRBV7-8 and TRBJ2-7; tentative D call: TRBD2 (6 bases). The CDR3 has 17 amino acids. Germline assignment: CDR1 SGHVS and CDR2 FQNEAQ. V lost 6 bases to trimming and J lost 3 bases, with 24 bases between them.

V and J are TRBV12-3 or TRBV12-4 and TRBJ2-5; D unclear. Trimming took 3 bases from V and 1 from J, leaving 6 bases between them. The CDR3 has 13 amino acids. CDR3 in DNA: TGTGCCAGCAGTTTTTCCGGCCAAGAGACCCAGTACTTC. It is translated as CASSFSGQETQYF.

The DNA of the CDR3 is TGTGCCAGCAGCCTCAGACTGATTGAGAACAATGAGCAGTTCTTC. It encodes CASSLRLIENNEQFF. J is TRBJ2-1 and V is TRBV4-2; D is unresolved. Trimming stripped 4 bases from V and 5 bases from J, with 15 bases between. The CDR3 loop spans 15 amino acids. The germline V gene encodes CDR1 LGHNA and CDR2 YNFKEQ.

The chain joins TRBV19 to TRBJ2-7; 10 positions match TRBD1. The V segment lost 6 bases and the J segment 2 bases; nucleotides outside the gene matches: 10. The CDR3 totals 16 residues. Per the germline V gene, CDR1 is LNHDA and CDR2 is SQIVND (reference sequence). CDR3 protein: CASSFNRDRGTYEQYF. CDR3 coding DNA: TGTGCCAGTAGCTTTAACCGGGACAGGGGAACCTACGAGCAGTACTTC.

The chain recombines TRBV27 with TRBJ1-1, with D perhaps TRBD1 (5 bases). Trimming took off 6 bases at V and 12 bases at J, with 17 bases between the two ends. This CDR3 comprises 12 residues. Germline values: CDR1 MNHEY, CDR2 SMNVEV (reference sequence). Here the CDR3 reads CASSARGGVTFF. CDR3 nucleotide sequence: TGTGCCAGCAGCGCCCGGGGAGGGGTGACTTTCTTT.

This clone was detected a few times. The rearrangement uses TRBV5-1 and TRBJ2-7, with D perhaps TRBD2 (6 bases). The length of the CDR3 is 14 residues. V lost 3 bases and J 0 bases, leaving 10 bases between the germline ends. The germline V gene encodes CDR1 SGHRS and CDR2 YFSETQ. As DNA, the CDR3 is TGCGCCAGCAGCTACGCGGGGAGCTCCTACGAGCAGTACTTC. Amino acid sequence: CASSYAGSSYEQYF.

Only one count was recorded for this clone. The chain links TRBV15 to TRBJ2-3; TRBD2 agrees at 8 bases. In germline, CDR1 is LNHNV, CDR2 YYDKDF (reference sequence). V shed 1 base and J 4 bases; nucleotides not matched to a gene: 4. This CDR3 comprises 15 residues. The chain's CDR3 is CATSRGSGDPDTQYF. CDR3 nucleotides: TGTGCCACCAGCAGAGGTAGCGGGGACCCAGATACGCAGTATTTT.

The V call is TRBV3-1 (or the pseudogene TRBV3-2), the J call TRBJ1-3, with D uncertain. Trimming left V 3 bases short and J 0 bases short, with 9 bases between. The CDR3 has 15 residues. Germline V CDR1 and CDR2: LGHDT, YNNKEL (reference sequence). CDR3 sequence (DNA): TGTGCCAGCAGCCATCGGGTAAACTCTGGAAACACCATATATTTT. Translation: CASSHRVNSGNTIYF.

The V call is TRBV19, the J call TRBJ1-1, with D possibly being TRBD1 (5 bases). The germline CDR1 and CDR2 sequences are LNHDA and SQIVND (reference sequence). The V end was cut by 5 bases, the J end by 8 bases, with 18 bases between. The CDR3 runs to 14 residues. The CDR3 reads CASSPTSSSGEAFF. The CDR3, as DNA: TGTGCCAGTAGTCCCACGAGTTCGTCAGGGGAAGCTTTCTTT.

The chain employs TRBV6-4 and TRBJ2-1; 8 nucleotides line up with TRBD1. Germline CDR1 is MRHNA and CDR2 is SNTAGT. This CDR3 is built from 16 residues. After removal of 3 bases from V and 6 bases from J, the junction contained 10 bases not matched to a gene. The DNA of the CDR3 is TGTGCCAGCAGTGAGTGTGCGGGACAGGAGTGCAATGAGCAGTTCTTC. It is translated as CASSECAGQECNEQFF.